The T cell receptor beta chain under discussion was sequenced for a study of blood T cell repertoires in COVID-19. Study-level background: The analysed material was cDNA or gDNA that came from T cells, B-cell-depleted T cells, or PBMCs.

This CDR3 is 14 amino acids long. Trimming removed 5 bases from V and 4 bases from J, with 14 bases in between. The V gene's germline CDR1 is SGHTA and CDR2 FQGTGA. Original methodology: How many nucleated cells were present was estimated from reference gene primer amplification. Measured with immunoSEQ multiplex PCR; TCRdb has only the in-frame clones, and not every one. V, J and clone size are those of that table, while D and trimming were read from the DNA. The sample includes roughly 87,000 clones, more than 75% seen only once; the top ten take roughly 5.4%. This clone was seen only a few times. V usage is TRBV7-3 and J usage is TRBJ2-5, with D possibly being TRBD2 (5 bases). This clonotype was obtained from a man in his forties with acute or convalescent COVID-19. Input material: peripheral blood. CDR3 sequence reads: CASSPVGTRETQYF. CDR3 nucleotide sequence: TGTGCCAGCAGCCCCGTCGGTACTAGAGAGACCCAGTACTTC. Combining the CDR3 with reference TRBV7-3 and TRBJ2-5 gives the whole variable domain GAGVSQTPSNKVTEKGKYVELRCDPISGHTALYWYRQSLGQGPEFLIYFQGTGAADDSGLPNDRFFAVRPEGSVSTLKIQRTERGDSAVYLCASSPVGTRETQYFGPGTRLLVL.